This T cell receptor (beta chain) was captured by sequencing in a study of blood T cell repertoires in COVID-19. As for the study in general: The study drew acute and convalescent COVID-19 samples from the United States, Italy and Spain. PBMCs, B-cell-depleted T cells, or T cells were the source of the cDNA or gDNA that made up the material.

The table lists this clone with a few counts. Germline V gives CDR1 MDHEN, CDR2 SYDVKM. Trimming took off 5 bases at V and 5 bases at J, with 22 bases between the two ends. This CDR3 contains 16 residues. Original handling: Researchers report that nucleated cell counts were estimated from reference gene primer amplification. Libraries were prepared by immunoSEQ multiplex PCR; TCRdb keeps only in-frame clonotypes and omits some of them. The V and J calls and clone size are taken from that table; D and trimming were inferred from the DNA. The sample holds some 150,000 clones, roughly 77% seen once. The rearrangement joins TRBV28 to TRBJ2-7, with TRBD2 as a possible D gene (6 bases). Sequencing input: peripheral blood. The clonotype comes from a man in his 60s with acute or convalescent COVID-19. For the CDR3, the DNA is TGTGCCAGCAGTACCAACCCGGGGGTAGGCTACCACGAGCAGTACTTC. This codes for CASSTNPGVGYHEQYF.